This T cell receptor (beta chain) derives from a study of cytomegalovirus exposure and HLA in healthy donors. Across the study: The Caucasian-associated ancestry cluster contained more than 75% of the roughly 390 genotyped donors.

With 0 bases clipped from V and 1 base from J, the junction kept 3 bases outside the gene matches. The length of the CDR3 is 16 residues. Germline V gene data show CDR1 as MNHNY and CDR2 as SVGAGI (reference sequence). Study observations and caveats: Data from an earlier analysis indicated that most TCR beta V segments were productive either about 87% or about 30% of the time.

Healthy bone marrow donors made up the cohort. As to this clone: The target antigen is unknown.

PCR employed 60 Vbeta and 13 Jbeta primers. The data were produced by immunoSEQ multiplex PCR, yet TCRdb's version contains in-frame clones alone and is incomplete. The sample records over 150,000 clones, more than 60% being singletons. Sequences were obtained from PBMCs. This TCR was sampled from a woman aged 35 to 49 in good health and CMV-seronegative. V and J are TRBV6-6 and TRBJ2-7; 10 nucleotides line up with TRBD2. The DNA for the CDR3 is TGTGCCAGCAGTTACTCTGGGACTAGCGATTCCTACGAGCAGTACTTC. Translating it yields CASSYSGTSDSYEQYF.